The 17 T cell receptor beta chains below were found in one sample sequenced in a study of identical twins. TCRdb reanalysed the 5' RACE reads using MiXCR and keeps one entry per CDR3 protein. The sample contains 260,000 or so distinct CDR3 sequences, 6.5% to 9% of which appear only once. The same sample was also used in a study of yellow fever vaccine responses in identical twins.

The sample comprised CD8+ T cells sorted from blood. These receptors all come from a woman aged 18-29 years in good health.

This clonotype was found many times. The chain is built from TRBV5-1 and TRBJ1-1; D unresolved. Germline V lookup: CDR1 SGHRS, CDR2 YFSETQ. The CDR3 length is 14 residues. V lost 0 bases and J lost 0, with 6 bases in between. CDR3 sequence reads: CASSLVRMNTEAFF. The CDR3 bases are TGCGCCAGCAGCTTGGTCCGGATGAACACTGAAGCTTTCTTT.

At least ten counts were recorded for this clonotype. The chain is built from TRBV12-3 or TRBV12-4 and TRBJ1-1, with D uncertain. The CDR3 is 12 residues long. V lost 5 bases to trimming and J lost 7 bases, with 11 bases between them. The CDR3 coding sequence is TGTGCCAGCAGTCAGACTCGAATTGAAGCTTTCTTT. This encodes CASSQTRIEAFF.

This chain connects TRBV24-1 to TRBJ2-1, with a tentative D call TRBD2 (5 bases). This CDR3 is built from 14 residues. CDR1 is KGHDR and CDR2 is SFDVKD in the germline V gene. V lost 0 bases, J lost 5 bases, and 7 bases lay in between. CDR3 amino acids: CATSDLWENNEQFF. In DNA form, the CDR3 reads TGTGCCACCAGTGATTTGTGGGAGAACAATGAGCAGTTCTTC.

V and J are TRBV7-6 and TRBJ2-6; D is uncertain. This CDR3 is built from 15 residues. Germline CDR1 SGHVS, CDR2 FNYEAQ. Trimming removed 0 bases at V and 0 bases at J, with 3 bases between. The CDR3, as DNA: TGTGCCAGCAGCTTAGCGTACTCTGGGGCCAACGTCCTGACTTTC. It encodes CASSLAYSGANVLTF.

This clonotype was counted a few times. The chain is built from TRBV5-6 and TRBJ2-7; a possible D gene is TRBD2 (5 bases). Trimming shortened V by 0 bases and J by 3 bases, and 13 bases separated the two germline ends. The CDR3 spans 15 residues. Germline lookup yields CDR1 SGHDT and CDR2 YYEEEE. The CDR3 here is CASSLASGLLYEQYV. As DNA, the CDR3 is TGTGCCAGCAGCTTGGCCTCGGGATTGCTCTACGAGCAGTACGTC.

CDR3 nucleotides: TGTGCCAGCAGCCCGGGACTGGGAACCTACGAGCAGTACGTC. It specifies CASSPGLGTYEQYV. The chain links TRBV3-1 to TRBJ2-7; TRBD2 is a possible D gene (6 bases). Per the germline V gene, CDR1 is LGHDT and CDR2 is YNNKEL (reference sequence). Trimming removed 4 bases at V and 2 bases at J, with 12 bases between. This CDR3 is built from 14 residues.

In its sample, this clonotype was seen many times. The CDR3 loop is CASSSLAGVYNEQFF. The CDR3 DNA sequence: TGTGCCAGCAGCTCCCTAGCGGGGGTCTACAATGAGCAGTTCTTC. The V call is TRBV12-3 or TRBV12-4, the J call TRBJ2-1; the match to TRBD2 covers 10 bases. The CDR3 loop spans 15 amino acids. The V segment lost 6 bases and the J segment 3 bases; nucleotides outside the gene matches: 5.

This clonotype showed up just a few times. The chain has TRBV20-1 and TRBJ2-3; TRBD1 might be the D (6 bases). This CDR3 has 15 residues. CDR1 is DFQATT, CDR2 SNEGSKA, per germline (reference sequence). Trimming took 4 bases from V and 3 from J, leaving 17 bases between them. The CDR3, as DNA: TGCAGTGCTACCTCACAGGGTGCAAGGACAGATACGCAGTATTTT. As protein: CSATSQGARTDTQYF.

Regarding this clonotype: This may stem from a read error, because a much larger clone lies one nucleotide away. The chain carries TRBV12-3 or TRBV12-4 and TRBJ2-1; the D gene is possibly TRBD1 (6 bases). The CDR3 is made up of 12 amino acids. CDR3 sequence: CTSTQDRVEQFF. In DNA, the CDR3 is TGTACCAGCACCCAGGACAGAGTAGAGCAGTTCTTC.

This clonotype was found a few times. The rearrangement uses TRBV5-1 and TRBJ2-5, with no clear D. The CDR3 consists of 15 residues. With 1 base removed from V and 5 bases from J, the gap between germline ends came to 15 bases. Germline values: CDR1 SGHRS, CDR2 YFSETQ. CDR3 residues: CASSLSHLGVETQYF. The CDR3 DNA reads as TGCGCCAGCAGCTTGTCCCACTTAGGAGTTGAGACCCAGTACTTC.

In this sample, this clonotype turned up a few times. The chain is built from TRBV7-8 and TRBJ2-7, with unresolved D. Trimming took 2 bases from V and 6 from J, leaving 11 bases between them. Per the germline V gene, CDR1 is SGHVS and CDR2 is FQNEAQ. This CDR3 has 13 residues. In DNA, the CDR3 is TGTGCCAGCAGCTTACTGGAAAGTACCGAGCAGTACGTC. Translated: CASSLLESTEQYV.

The rearrangement links TRBV4-1 to TRBJ2-7, with D perhaps TRBD1 (5 bases). The germline CDR1 and CDR2 sequences are MGHRA and YSYEKL. Trimming removed 4 bases at V and 2 bases at J, with 18 bases between. The CDR3 is 16 residues long. The CDR3 loop reads CASSLLDAGRTYEQYF. In DNA form, the CDR3 reads TGCGCCAGCAGCCTCTTAGACGCAGGGCGAACCTACGAGCAGTACTTC.

On this clonotype itself: A read error may be the cause here, since a much bigger clone is one base away. V is TRBV19 and J is TRBJ2-3; 11 bases match TRBD1. The germline gives CDR1 LNHDA, CDR2 SQIVND (reference sequence). CDR3 length: 15 amino acids. The CDR3 DNA reads as TGTGCCGGTAGTATAGGACAGGGGGCTACAGATACGCAGTATTTT. Translation gives CAGSIGQGATDTQYF. The variable domain in full, with the rest retrieved from reference TRBV19 and TRBJ2-3, is DGGITQSPKYLFRKEGQNVTLSCEQNLNHDAMYWYRQDPGQGLRLIYYSQIVNDFQKGDIAEGYSVSREKKESFPLTVTSAQKNPTAFYLCAGSIGQGATDTQYFGPGTRLTVL.

This clonotype was counted between two and nine times. The chain carries TRBV20-1 and TRBJ2-7; D may be TRBD1 (6 bases). The germline V gene encodes CDR1 DFQATT and CDR2 SNEGSKA (reference sequence). V lost 0 bases to trimming and J lost 3 bases, with 12 bases between them. The CDR3 totals 14 residues. DNA of the CDR3: TGCAGTGCTAGAGAGTCCCGGGACAACTACGAGCAGTACTTC. Protein sequence: CSARESRDNYEQYF.

Many counts were recorded for this clonotype. V usage is TRBV7-6 and J usage is TRBJ2-1, with D perhaps TRBD2 (6 bases). V was pared by 2 bases and J by 9 bases, with 17 bases between. The CDR3 is made up of 15 amino acids. The V gene's germline CDR1 is SGHVS and CDR2 FNYEAQ. The CDR3 bases are TGTGCCAGCAGCTTACAAGCGGAGGGAGCCGCTGAGCAGTTCTTC. This translates into CASSLQAEGAAEQFF.

The V and J genes are TRBV7-6 and TRBJ2-1, with 7 bases identical to TRBD2. Per germline, CDR1 SGHVS and CDR2 FNYEAQ. V lost 0 bases, J lost 0 bases, and 5 bases stayed unmatched. CDR3 size: 17 residues. DNA of the CDR3: TGTGCCAGCAGCTTAGCGCTGCGGGAGAGCTCCTACAATGAGCAGTTCTTC. Translation gives CASSLALRESSYNEQFF.

This clonotype turned up a few times. The chain uses TRBV7-9 and TRBJ2-7; D possibly uses TRBD1 or TRBD2 (5 bases each). This CDR3 has 15 residues. Germline CDR1 reads SEHNR; CDR2 reads FQNEAQ (reference sequence). V lost 5 bases and J lost 7, with 21 bases in between. The CDR3 spells CASSHWELGVGEQYV. The CDR3 region has the DNA TGTGCCAGCAGCCACTGGGAATTGGGGGTGGGGGAGCAGTACGTC.